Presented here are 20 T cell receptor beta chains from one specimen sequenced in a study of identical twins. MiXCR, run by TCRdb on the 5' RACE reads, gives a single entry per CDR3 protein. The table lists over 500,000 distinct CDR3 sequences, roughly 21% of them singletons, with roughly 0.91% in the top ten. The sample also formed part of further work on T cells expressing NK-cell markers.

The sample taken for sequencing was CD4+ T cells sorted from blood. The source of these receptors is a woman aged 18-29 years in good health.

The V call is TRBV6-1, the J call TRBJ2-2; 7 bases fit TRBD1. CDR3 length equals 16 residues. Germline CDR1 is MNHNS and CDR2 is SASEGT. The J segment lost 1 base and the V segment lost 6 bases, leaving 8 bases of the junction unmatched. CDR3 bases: TGTGCCAGCAGACCGACAGGGAGCAAGAACACCGGGGAGCTGTTTTTT. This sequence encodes CASRPTGSKNTGELFF.

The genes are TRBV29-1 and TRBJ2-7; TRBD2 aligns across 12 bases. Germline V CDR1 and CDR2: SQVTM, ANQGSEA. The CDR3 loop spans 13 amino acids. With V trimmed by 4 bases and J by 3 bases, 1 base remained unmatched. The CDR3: CSVATSGGYEQYF. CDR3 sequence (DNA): TGCAGCGTTGCGACTAGCGGGGGCTACGAGCAGTACTTC.

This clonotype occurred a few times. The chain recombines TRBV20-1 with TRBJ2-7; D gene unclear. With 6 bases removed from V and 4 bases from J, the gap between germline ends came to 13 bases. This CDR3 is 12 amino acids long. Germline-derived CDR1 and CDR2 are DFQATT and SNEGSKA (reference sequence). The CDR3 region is CSATILGYEQYF. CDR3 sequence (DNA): TGCAGTGCCACGATCCTAGGTTACGAGCAGTACTTC.

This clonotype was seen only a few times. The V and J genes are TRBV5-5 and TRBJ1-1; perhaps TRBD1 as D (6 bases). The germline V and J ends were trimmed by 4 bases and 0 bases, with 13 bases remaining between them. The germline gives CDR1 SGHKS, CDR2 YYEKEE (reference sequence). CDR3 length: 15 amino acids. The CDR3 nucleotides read TGTGCCAGCAGCCCCTGGACAGAATTGAACACTGAAGCTTTCTTT. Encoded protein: CASSPWTELNTEAFF.

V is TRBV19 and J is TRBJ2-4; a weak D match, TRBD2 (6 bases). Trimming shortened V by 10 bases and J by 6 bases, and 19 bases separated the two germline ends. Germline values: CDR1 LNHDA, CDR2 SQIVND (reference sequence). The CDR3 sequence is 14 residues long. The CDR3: CATGGRERRNIQYF. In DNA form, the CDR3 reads TGTGCCACCGGGGGTAGGGAGCGAAGAAACATTCAGTACTTC.

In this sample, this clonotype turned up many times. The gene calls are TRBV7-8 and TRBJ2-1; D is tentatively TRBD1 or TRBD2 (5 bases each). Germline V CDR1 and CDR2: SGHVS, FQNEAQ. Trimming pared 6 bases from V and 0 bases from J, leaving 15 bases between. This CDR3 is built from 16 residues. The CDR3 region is CASRLLRGDSYNEQFF. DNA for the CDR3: TGTGCCAGCAGATTACTACGAGGGGACTCCTACAATGAGCAGTTCTTC.

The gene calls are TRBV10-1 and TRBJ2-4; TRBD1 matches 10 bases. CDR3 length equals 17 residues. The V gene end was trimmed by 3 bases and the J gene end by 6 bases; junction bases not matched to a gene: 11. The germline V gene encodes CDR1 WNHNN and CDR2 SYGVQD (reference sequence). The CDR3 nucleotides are TGCGCCAGCAGTGACAACACCGGGACAGGGGTAGGAAACATTCAGTACTTC. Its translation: CASSDNTGTGVGNIQYF.

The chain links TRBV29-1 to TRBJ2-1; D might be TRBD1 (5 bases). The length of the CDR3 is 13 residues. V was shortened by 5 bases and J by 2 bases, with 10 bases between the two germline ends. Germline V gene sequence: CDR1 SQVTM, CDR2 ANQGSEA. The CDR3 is CSVSDKTYNEQFF. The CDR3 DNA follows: TGCAGCGTTTCGGACAAGACCTACAATGAGCAGTTCTTC.

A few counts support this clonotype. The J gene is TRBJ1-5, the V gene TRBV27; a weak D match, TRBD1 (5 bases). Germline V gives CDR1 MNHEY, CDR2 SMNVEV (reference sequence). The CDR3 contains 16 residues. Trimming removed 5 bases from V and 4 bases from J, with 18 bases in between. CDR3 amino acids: CASSLQGQGRNQPQHF. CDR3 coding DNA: TGTGCCAGCAGTCTCCAAGGGCAGGGCCGGAATCAGCCCCAGCATTTT.

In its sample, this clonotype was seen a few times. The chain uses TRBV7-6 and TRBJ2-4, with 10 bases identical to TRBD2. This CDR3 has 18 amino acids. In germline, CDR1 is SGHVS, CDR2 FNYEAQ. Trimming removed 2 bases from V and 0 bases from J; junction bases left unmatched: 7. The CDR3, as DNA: TGTGCCAGCAGCTTACAAGCGGGGGGGCCAGTAGCCAAAAACATTCAGTACTTC. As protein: CASSLQAGGPVAKNIQYF.

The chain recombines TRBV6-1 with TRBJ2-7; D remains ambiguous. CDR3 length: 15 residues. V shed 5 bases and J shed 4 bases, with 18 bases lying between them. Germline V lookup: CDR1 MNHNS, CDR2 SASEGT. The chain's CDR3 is CASSRYSRLGYEQYF. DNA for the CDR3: TGTGCCAGCAGTCGATACAGCCGACTCGGTTACGAGCAGTACTTC.

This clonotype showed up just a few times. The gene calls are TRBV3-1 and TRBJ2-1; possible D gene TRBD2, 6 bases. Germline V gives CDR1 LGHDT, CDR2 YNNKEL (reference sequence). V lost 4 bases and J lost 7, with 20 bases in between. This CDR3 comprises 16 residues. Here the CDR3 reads CASSPSAGISWNEQFF. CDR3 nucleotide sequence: TGTGCCAGCAGCCCCTCAGCGGGCATAAGCTGGAATGAGCAGTTCTTC.

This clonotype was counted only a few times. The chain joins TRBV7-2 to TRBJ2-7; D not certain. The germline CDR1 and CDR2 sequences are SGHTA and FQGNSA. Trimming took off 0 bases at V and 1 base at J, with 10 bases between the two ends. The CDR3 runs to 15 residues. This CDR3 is CASSLAGMGSYEQYF. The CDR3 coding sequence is TGTGCCAGCAGCTTAGCGGGCATGGGGTCCTACGAGCAGTACTTC.

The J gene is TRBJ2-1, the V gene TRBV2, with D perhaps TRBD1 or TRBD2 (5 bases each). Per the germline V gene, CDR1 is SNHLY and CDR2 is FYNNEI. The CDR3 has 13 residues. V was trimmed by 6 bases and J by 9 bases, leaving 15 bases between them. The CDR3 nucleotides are TGTGCCAGCAGCCCCTTTGATGGGGGTGAGCAGTTCTTC. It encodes CASSPFDGGEQFF.

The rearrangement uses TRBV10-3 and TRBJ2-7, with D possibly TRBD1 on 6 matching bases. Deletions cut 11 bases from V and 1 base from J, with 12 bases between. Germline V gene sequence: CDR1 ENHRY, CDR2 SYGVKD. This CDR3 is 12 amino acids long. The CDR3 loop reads CALGAESYEQYF. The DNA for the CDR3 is TGTGCCTTGGGGGCAGAGTCCTACGAGCAGTACTTC.

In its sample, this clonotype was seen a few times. The CDR3 region is CASRPTSGSGSGELFF. In DNA form, the CDR3 reads TGTGCCAGCAGGCCCACTAGCGGGAGTGGATCCGGGGAGCTGTTTTTT. This chain joins TRBV5-4 and TRBJ2-2; 11 bases align to TRBD2. Trimming removed 5 bases from V and 6 bases from J; junction bases left unmatched: 9. The length of the CDR3 is 16 residues. Germline assignment: CDR1 SGHNT and CDR2 YYREEE (reference sequence).

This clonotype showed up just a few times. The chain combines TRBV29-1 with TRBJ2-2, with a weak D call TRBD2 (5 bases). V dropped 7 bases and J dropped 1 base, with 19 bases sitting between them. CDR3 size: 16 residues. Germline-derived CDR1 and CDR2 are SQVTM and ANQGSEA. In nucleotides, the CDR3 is TGCAGCGCAGCACCGGGCTGGCGGGTGAACACCGGGGAGCTGTTTTTT. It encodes CSAAPGWRVNTGELFF.

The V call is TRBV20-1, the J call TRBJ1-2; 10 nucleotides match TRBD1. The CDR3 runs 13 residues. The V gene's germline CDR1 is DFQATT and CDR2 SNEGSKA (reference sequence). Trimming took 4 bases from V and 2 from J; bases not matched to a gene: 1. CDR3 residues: CSAKGQGNYGYTF. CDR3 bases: TGCAGTGCTAAGGGACAGGGGAACTATGGCTACACCTTC.

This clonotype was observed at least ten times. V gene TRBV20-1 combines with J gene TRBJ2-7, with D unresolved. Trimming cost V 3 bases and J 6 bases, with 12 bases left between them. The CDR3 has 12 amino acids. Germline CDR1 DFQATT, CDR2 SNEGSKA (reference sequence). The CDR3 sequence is CSASAPFGEQYF. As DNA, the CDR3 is TGCAGTGCTAGCGCTCCCTTCGGCGAGCAGTACTTC.

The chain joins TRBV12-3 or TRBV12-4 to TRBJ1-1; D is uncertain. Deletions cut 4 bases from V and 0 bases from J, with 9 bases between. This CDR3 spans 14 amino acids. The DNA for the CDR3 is TGTGCCAGCAGTTGGGGATTGATGAACACTGAAGCTTTCTTT. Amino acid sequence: CASSWGLMNTEAFF.